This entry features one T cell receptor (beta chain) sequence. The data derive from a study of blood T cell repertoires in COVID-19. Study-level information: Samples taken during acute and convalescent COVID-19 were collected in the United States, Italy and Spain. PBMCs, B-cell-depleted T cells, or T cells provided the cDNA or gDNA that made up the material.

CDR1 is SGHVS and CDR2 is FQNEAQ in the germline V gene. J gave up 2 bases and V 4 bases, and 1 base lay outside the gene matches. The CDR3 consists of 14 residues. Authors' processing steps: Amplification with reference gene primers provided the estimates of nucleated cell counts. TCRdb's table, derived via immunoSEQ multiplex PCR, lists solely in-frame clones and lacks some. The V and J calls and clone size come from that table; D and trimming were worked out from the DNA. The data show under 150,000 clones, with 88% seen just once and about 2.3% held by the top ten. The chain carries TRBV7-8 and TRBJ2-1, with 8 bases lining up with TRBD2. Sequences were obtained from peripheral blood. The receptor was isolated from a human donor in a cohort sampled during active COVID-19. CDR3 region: CASSSRGAYNEQFF. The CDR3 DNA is TGTGCCAGCAGCTCGCGGGGGGCCTACAATGAGCAGTTCTTC.